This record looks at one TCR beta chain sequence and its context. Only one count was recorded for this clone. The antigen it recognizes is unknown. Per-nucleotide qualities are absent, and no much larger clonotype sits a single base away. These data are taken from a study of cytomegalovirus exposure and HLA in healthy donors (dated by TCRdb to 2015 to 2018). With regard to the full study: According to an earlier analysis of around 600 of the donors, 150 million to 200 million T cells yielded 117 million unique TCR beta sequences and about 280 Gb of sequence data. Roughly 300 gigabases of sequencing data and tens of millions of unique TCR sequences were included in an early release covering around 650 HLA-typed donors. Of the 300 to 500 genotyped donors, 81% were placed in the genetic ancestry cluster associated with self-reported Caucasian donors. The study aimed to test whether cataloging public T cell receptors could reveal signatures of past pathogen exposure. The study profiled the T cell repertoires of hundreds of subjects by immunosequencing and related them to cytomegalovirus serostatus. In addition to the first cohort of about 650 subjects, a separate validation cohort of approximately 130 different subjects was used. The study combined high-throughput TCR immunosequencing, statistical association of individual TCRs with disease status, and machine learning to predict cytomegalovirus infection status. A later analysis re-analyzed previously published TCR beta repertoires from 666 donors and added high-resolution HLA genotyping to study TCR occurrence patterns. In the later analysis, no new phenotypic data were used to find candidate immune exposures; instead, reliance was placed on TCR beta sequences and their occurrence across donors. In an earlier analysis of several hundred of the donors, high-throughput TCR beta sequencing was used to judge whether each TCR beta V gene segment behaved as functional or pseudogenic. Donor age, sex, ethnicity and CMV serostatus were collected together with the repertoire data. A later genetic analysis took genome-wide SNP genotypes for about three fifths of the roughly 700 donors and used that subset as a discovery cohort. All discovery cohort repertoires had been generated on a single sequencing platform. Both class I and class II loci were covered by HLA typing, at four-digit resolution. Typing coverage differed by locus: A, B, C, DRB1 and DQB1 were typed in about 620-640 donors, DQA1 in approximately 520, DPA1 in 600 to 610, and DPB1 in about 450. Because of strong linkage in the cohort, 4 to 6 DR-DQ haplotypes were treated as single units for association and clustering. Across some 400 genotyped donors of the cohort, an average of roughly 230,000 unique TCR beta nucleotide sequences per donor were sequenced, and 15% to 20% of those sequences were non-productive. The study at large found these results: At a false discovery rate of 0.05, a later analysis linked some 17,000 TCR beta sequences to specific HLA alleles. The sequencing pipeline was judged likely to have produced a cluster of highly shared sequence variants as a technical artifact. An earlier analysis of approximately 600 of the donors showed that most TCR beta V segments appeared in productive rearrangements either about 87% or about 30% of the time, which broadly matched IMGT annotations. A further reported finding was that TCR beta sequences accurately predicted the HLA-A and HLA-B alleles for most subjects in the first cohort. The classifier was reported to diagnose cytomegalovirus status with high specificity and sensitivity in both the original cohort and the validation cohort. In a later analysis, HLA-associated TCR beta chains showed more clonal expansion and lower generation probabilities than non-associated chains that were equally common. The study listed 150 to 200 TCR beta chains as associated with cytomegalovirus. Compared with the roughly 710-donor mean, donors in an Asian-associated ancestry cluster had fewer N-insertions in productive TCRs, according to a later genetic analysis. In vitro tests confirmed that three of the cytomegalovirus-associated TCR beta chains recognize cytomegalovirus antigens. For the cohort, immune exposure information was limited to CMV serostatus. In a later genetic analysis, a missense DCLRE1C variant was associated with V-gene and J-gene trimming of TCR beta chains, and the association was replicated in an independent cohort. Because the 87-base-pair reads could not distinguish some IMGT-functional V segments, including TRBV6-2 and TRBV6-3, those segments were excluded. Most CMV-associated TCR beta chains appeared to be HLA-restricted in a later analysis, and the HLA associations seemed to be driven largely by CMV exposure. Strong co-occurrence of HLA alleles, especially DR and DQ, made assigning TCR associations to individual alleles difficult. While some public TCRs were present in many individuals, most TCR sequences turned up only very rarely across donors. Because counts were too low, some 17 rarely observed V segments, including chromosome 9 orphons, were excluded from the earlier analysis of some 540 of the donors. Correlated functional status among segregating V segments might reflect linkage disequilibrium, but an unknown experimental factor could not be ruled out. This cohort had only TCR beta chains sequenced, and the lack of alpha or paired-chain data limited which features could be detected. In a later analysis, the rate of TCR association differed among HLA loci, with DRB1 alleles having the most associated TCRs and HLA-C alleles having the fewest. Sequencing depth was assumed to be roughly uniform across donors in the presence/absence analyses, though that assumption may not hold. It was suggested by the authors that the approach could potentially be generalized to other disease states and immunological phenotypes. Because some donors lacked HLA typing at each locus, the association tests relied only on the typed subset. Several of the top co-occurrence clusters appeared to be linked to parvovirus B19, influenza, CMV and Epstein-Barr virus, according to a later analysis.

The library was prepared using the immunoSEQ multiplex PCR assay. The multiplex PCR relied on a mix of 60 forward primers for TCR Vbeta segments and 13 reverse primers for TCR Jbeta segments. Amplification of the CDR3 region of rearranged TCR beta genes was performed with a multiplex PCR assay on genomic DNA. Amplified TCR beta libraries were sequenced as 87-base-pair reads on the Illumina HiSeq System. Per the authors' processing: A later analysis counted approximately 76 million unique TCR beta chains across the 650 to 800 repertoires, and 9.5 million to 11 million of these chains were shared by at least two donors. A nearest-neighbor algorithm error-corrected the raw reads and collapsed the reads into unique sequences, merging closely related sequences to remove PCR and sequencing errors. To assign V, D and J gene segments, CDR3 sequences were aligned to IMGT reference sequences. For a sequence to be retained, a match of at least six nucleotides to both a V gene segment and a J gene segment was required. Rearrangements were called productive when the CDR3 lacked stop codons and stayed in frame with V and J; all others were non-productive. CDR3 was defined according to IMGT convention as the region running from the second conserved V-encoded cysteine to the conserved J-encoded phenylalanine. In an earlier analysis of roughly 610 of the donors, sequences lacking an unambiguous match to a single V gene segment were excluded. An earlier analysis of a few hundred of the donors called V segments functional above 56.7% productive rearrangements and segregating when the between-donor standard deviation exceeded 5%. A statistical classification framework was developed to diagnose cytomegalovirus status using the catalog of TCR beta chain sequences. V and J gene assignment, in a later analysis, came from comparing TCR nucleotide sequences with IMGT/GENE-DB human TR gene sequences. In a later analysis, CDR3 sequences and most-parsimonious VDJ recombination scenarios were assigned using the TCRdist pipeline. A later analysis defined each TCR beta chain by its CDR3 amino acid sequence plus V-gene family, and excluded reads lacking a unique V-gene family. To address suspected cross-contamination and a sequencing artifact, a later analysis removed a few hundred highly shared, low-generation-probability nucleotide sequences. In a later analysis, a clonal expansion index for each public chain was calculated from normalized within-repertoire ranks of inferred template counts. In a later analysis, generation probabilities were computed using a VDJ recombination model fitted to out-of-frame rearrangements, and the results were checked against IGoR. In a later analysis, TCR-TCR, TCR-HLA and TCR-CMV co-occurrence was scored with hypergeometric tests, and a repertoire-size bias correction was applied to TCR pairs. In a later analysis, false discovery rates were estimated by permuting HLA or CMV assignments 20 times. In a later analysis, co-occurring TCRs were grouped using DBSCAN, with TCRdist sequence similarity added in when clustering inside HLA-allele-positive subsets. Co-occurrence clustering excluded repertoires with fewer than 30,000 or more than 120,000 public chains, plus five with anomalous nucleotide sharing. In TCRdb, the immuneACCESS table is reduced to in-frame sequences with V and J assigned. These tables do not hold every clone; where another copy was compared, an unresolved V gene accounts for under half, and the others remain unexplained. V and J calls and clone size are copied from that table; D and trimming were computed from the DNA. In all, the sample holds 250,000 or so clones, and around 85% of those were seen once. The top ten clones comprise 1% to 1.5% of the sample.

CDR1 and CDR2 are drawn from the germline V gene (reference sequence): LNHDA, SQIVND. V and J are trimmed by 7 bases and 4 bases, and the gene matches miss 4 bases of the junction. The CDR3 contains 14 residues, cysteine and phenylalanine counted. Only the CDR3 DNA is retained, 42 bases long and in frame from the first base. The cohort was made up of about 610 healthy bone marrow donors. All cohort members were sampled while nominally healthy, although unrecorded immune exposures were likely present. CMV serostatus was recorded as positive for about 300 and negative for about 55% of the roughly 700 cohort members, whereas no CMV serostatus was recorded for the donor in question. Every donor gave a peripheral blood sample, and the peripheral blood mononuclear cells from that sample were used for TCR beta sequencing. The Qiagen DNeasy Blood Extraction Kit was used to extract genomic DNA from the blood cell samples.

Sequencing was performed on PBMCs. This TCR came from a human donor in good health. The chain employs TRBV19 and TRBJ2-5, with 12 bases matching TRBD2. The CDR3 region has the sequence CASTSGGDVETQYF. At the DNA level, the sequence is TGTGCCAGTACTAGCGGGGGGGACGTAGAGACCCAGTACTTC.